These T cell receptor beta chains were read from a single sample in a study of beta chain features in type 1 diabetes. Some clones are missing from TCRdb's copy, which holds only in-frame ones; the method was immunoSEQ multiplex PCR. This table holds 200,000 to 300,000 clones, approximately 13% found once. Sequencing input: naive CD4+ T cells from blood. All receptors come from a man younger than 40 with type 1 diabetes. The CDR3 runs from the conserved cysteine through the conserved F or W. The D gene is left open where the match is weak. Clone sizes are given selectively: once, few, many, or a class where the clone is expanded.

V gene	D gene	J gene	clone size	CDR3 protein	CDR3 DNA
TRBV28	-	TRBJ2-6	few	CASSLPRAGANVLTF	TGTGCCAGCAGTTTGCCCAGGGCTGGGGCCAACGTCCTGACTTTC
TRBV7-9	TRBD1	TRBJ1-1	-	CASSFPRQGLNTEAFF	TGTGCCAGCAGCTTCCCCAGACAGGGCTTGAACACTGAAGCTTTCTTT
TRBV19	-	TRBJ2-2	few	CASTLATNTGELFF	TGTGCCAGTACCCTAGCAACGAACACCGGGGAGCTGTTTTTT
TRBV7-2	-	TRBJ2-3	few	CASSLGSGVDTQYF	TGTGCCAGCAGCTTAGGTTCGGGGGTAGATACGCAGTATTTT
TRBV29-1	TRBD2	TRBJ2-3	few	CSVAGRERAGSDTQYF	TGCAGCGTTGCGGGGAGGGAGAGAGCGGGTTCAGATACGCAGTATTTT
TRBV5-1	TRBD1	TRBJ2-5	-	CASSGAGGGGETQYF	TGCGCCAGCAGTGGAGCAGGGGGCGGCGGAGAGACCCAGTACTTC
TRBV29-1	-	TRBJ1-5	few	CSVGGEGQPQHF	TGCAGCGTTGGAGGAGAGGGCCAGCCCCAGCATTTT
TRBV11-2	TRBD2	TRBJ2-5	-	CASSSLAGPRGETQYF	TGTGCCAGCAGCTCCCTAGCGGGGCCAAGAGGGGAGACCCAGTACTTC
TRBV18	-	TRBJ2-1	-	CASSPPAEASEQFF	TGTGCCAGCTCACCTCCCGCCGAAGCAAGTGAGCAGTTCTTC
TRBV19	-	TRBJ2-5	few	CASSINSGYQETQYF	TGTGCCAGTAGTATAAACTCGGGGTACCAAGAGACCCAGTACTTC
TRBV28	-	TRBJ1-6	-	CASKEGSANSPLHF	TGTGCCAGCAAGGAGGGGTCTGCGAATTCACCCCTCCACTTT
TRBV5-5	TRBD1	TRBJ2-1	-	CASSVGQGAWNEQFF	TGTGCCAGCAGCGTCGGACAGGGGGCATGGAATGAGCAGTTCTTC
TRBV27	-	TRBJ1-1	few	CASSLTPRGRGTEAFF	TGTGCCAGCAGTTTAACCCCGCGGGGGCGCGGCACTGAAGCTTTCTTT
TRBV29-1	TRBD1	TRBJ1-3	-	CSVRTGGGNTIYF	TGCAGCGTTAGGACAGGGGGAGGAAACACCATATATTTT
TRBV6-5	-	TRBJ1-5	-	CAIRGGNNQPQHF	TGTGCCATCAGGGGAGGGAACAATCAGCCCCAGCATTTT
TRBV2	TRBD2	TRBJ2-7	few	CASSAGLAGAGEQYF	TGTGCCAGCAGTGCGGGACTAGCGGGAGCTGGCGAGCAGTACTTC